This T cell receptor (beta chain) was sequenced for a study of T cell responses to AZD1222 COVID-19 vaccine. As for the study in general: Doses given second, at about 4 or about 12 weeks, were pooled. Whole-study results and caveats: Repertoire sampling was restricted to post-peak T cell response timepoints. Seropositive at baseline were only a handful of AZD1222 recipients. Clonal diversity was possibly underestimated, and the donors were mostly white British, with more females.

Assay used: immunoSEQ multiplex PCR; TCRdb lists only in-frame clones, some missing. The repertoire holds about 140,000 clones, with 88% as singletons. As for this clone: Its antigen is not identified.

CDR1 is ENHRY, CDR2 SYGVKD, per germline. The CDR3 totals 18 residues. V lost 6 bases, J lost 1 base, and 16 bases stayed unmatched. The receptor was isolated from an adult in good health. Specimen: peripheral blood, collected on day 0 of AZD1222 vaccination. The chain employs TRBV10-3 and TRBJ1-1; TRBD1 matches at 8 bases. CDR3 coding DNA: TGTGCCATCAGCGGGGGAAGGACAGGGAAGGATCCGAACACTGAAGCTTTCTTT. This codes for CAISGGRTGKDPNTEAFF.